Listed below are T cell receptor beta chains from one sample, sequenced in a study of blood T cell repertoires in COVID-19. Data came from immunoSEQ multiplex PCR; TCRdb stores just in-frame clones and leaves some out. The sample has 490,000 or so clones; around 85% are singletons. The specimen sequenced was PBMCs or T cells enriched from blood (not recorded which). These receptors were taken from a woman in her fifties or sixties who had recovered from COVID-19. Both conserved end residues are part of each CDR3. Each record gives: V gene, J gene, D gene, clone size, CDR3 protein, CDR3 DNA. A D gene is named only where the DNA matches it firmly. Clone size is stated in some rows and not others, as once, few, many or a class when expanded.

>TRBV4-1|TRBJ2-1|TRBD2|-
CASSHQRGGYNEQFF
TGCGCCAGCAGCCACCAGCGGGGGGGATACAATGAGCAGTTCTTC
>TRBV28|TRBJ2-5|TRBD2|-
CASSFSAGREETQYF
TGTGCCAGCAGTTTCTCCGCTGGGAGGGAAGAGACCCAGTACTTC
>TRBV5-6|TRBJ1-2|-|-
CASSTGQKNYGYTF
TGTGCCAGCAGCACCGGACAGAAGAACTATGGCTACACCTTC
>TRBV18|TRBJ2-2|TRBD1|once
CASSPPDRGSGELFF
TGTGCCAGCTCACCACCGGACAGGGGATCCGGGGAGCTGTTTTTT
>TRBV4-1|TRBJ2-3|-|-
CASSQVTQRDTQYF
TGCGCCAGCAGCCAAGTGACTCAACGAGATACGCAGTATTTT
>TRBV7-2|TRBJ1-3|-|-
CASSPQGFAGNTIYF
TGTGCCAGCAGCCCTCAGGGGTTTGCTGGAAACACCATATATTTT
>TRBV2|TRBJ2-7|TRBD1|once
CASSEEVQGYGEQYF
TGTGCCAGCAGTGAAGAGGTACAGGGGTATGGAGAGCAGTACTTC
>TRBV2|TRBJ2-1|TRBD1|-
CASRKDRDIDEQFF
TGTGCCAGCAGGAAGGACAGGGATATAGATGAGCAGTTCTTC
>TRBV6-5|TRBJ1-1|TRBD1|-
CASRRQGLFSEAFF
TGTGCCAGCAGGCGACAGGGTCTTTTTTCTGAAGCTTTCTTT
>TRBV9|TRBJ2-3|-|-
CASSVARGRGTDTQYF
TGTGCCAGCAGCGTAGCTCGCGGGCGAGGCACAGATACGCAGTATTTT
>TRBV19|TRBJ2-7|TRBD1|-
CASRRGQGVAYEQYF
TGTGCCAGTAGGCGGGGACAGGGGGTTGCCTACGAGCAGTACTTC
>TRBV18|TRBJ2-5|TRBD2|-
CASSLSPGLGETQYF
TGTGCCAGCTCTTTATCTCCGGGACTAGGAGAGACCCAGTACTTC